This TCR beta chain is drawn from a study of OX40 agonist ivuxolimab in advanced cancers. Whole-study results and caveats: Mean expanded clone counts were higher in CD8+ than CD4+ T cells. Researchers did not determine the expanded peripheral T cells' antigen specificity. The CD4+ and CD8+ T cells in the blood had expanded clonally by week 6 at 0.1 to 3.0 mg/kg.

Concerning this clone: As yet, its antigen is unknown.

Germline CDR1 reads SGHVS; CDR2 reads FNYEAQ. V trimming: 5 bases; J trimming: 7 bases; junction bases outside the gene matches: 5. The CDR3 runs 14 residues. Measured with immunoSEQ multiplex PCR; TCRdb has only the in-frame clones, and not every one. Found here are around 47,000 clones, over 65% of them singletons; the top ten hold over 12%. The source was CD4+ or CD8+ T cells sorted from blood, collected in a trial of the OX40 agonist ivuxolimab. This clonotype originated in an adult with an advanced solid tumor such as melanoma, head and neck, liver or kidney cancer. This rearrangement joins TRBV7-6 to TRBJ2-1; 10 nucleotides match TRBD2. CDR3 in DNA: TGTGCCAGCAGCCTTGGACTAGCGGTGAATGAGCAGTTCTTC. This gives the protein CASSLGLAVNEQFF. The variable domain in full, completed from reference TRBV7-6 and TRBJ2-1, reads GAGVSQSPRYKVTKRGQDVALRCDPISGHVSLYWYRQALGQGPEFLTYFNYEAQQDKSGLPNDRFSAERPEGSISTLTIQRTEQRDSAMYRCASSLGLAVNEQFFGPGTRLTVL.